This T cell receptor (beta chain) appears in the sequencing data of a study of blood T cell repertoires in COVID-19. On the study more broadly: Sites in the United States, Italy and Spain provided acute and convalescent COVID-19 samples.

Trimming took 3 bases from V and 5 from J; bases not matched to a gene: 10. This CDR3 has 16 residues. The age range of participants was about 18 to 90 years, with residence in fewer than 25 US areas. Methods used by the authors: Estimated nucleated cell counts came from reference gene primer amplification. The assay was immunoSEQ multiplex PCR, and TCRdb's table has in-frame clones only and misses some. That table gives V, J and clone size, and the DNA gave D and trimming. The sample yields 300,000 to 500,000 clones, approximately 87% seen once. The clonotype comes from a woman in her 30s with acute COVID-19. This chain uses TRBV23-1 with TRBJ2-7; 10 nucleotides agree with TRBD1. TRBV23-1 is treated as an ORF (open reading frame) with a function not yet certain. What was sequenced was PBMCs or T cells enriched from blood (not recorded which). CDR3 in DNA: TGCGCCAGCAGTCAGAACCCGGGACAGGGGTTAAACGAGCAGTACTTC. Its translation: CASSQNPGQGLNEQYF.